A single T cell receptor beta chain is shown here with its context. Its cognate antigen is unknown. Clones were sequenced by immunoSEQ multiplex PCR, and TCRdb holds only the in-frame ones, with some missing. Among approximately 530,000 clones, less than 96% were seen once, and the ten largest hold 0.055% to 0.075%. This sample stems from a study of shared clonotypes between healthy human individuals. Broader study findings: Clonotypes that were shared across a few donors made up around 5% of naive CD4 clonotypes. Sorted-subset sequencing, rarefaction showed, was incomplete despite large depth.

The trim removed 4 bases at V and 2 bases at J, leaving 5 bases unmatched. Germline V CDR1 and CDR2: SNHLY, FYNNEI. The CDR3 extends over 15 amino acids. The clonotype comes from a woman in her twenties or thirties in good health. The chain links TRBV2 to TRBJ1-3, with 7 bases lining up with TRBD1. Sample: naive CD4+ T cells sorted from blood. Indicated subset: CD45RA+ positively selected. CDR3 in amino acids: CASSVSRGAGNTIYF. In DNA, the CDR3 is TGTGCCAGCAGTGTCTCCAGGGGGGCTGGAAACACCATATATTTT. The variable domain in full, with the rest retrieved from reference TRBV2 and TRBJ1-3, is EPEVTQTPSHQVTQMGQEVILRCVPISNHLYFYWYRQILGQKVEFLVSFYNNEISEKSEIFDDQFSVERPDGSNFTLKIRSTKLEDSAMYFCASSVSRGAGNTIYFGEGSWLTVV.